The subject of this entry is one TCR beta chain. The trim removed 4 bases at V and 5 bases at J, leaving 10 bases unmatched. Germline V lookup: CDR1 SGHRS, CDR2 YFSETQ. The CDR3 is 15 amino acids. This entry comes from a study of shared clonotypes between healthy human individuals. Unsorted PBMC DNA went through sequencing on ten immunoSEQ deep assay plates. Per the study methods: As immunoSEQ supplied junction-only sequences (without quality scores), filtering differed. Profiled with immunoSEQ multiplex PCR; TCRdb holds only in-frame clones, not every one. V, J and clone size derive from that table, while D and trimming were established from the DNA sequence. The sample lists about 490,000 clones, approximately 80% seen once, with around 12% in the top ten.

Material for sequencing was PBMCs. The clonotype originates from a woman between 35 and 50 years old in good health. Some clones in this sample may be carry-over from other donors' samples. The chain links TRBV5-1 to TRBJ2-7; the match to TRBD2 covers 9 bases. CDR3 protein: CASSALAGAGHEQYF. The CDR3, as DNA: TGCGCCAGCAGCGCCTTAGCGGGAGCTGGGCACGAGCAGTACTTC.